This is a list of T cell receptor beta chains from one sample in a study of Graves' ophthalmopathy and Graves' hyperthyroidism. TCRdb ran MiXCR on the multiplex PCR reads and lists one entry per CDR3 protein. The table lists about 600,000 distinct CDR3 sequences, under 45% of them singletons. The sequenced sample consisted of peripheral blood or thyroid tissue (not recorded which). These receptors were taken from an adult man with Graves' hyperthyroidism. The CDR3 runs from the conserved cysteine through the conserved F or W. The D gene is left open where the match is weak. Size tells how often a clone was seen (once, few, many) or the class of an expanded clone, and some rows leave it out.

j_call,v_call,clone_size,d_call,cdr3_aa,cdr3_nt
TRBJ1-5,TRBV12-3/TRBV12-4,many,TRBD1,CASSYRPTGTINQPQHF,TGTGCCAGCAGTTACCGGCCGACAGGGACGATCAATCAGCCCCAGCATTTT
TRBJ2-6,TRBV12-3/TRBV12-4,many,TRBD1,CASRKTGGSGANVLTF,TGTGCCAGCAGAAAGACAGGGGGGTCTGGGGCCAACGTCCTGACTTTC
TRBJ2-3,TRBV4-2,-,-,CASSQDPLGTASDTQYF,TGTGCCAGCAGCCAAGATCCCCTAGGAACCGCGTCAGATACGCAGTATTTT
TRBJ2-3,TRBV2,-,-,CASKGTFTDTQYF,TGTGCCAGCAAGGGGACGTTCACAGATACGCAGTATTTT
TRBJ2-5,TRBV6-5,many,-,CASSYSDRRVETQYF,TGTGCCAGCAGTTACTCGGACAGGAGGGTAGAGACCCAGTACTTC
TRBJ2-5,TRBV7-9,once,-,CASSSTGNKETQYF,TGTGCCAGCAGCTCGACCGGGAACAAAGAGACCCAGTACTTC
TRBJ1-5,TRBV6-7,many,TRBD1,CASSYVRDRDGQPQHF,TGTGCCAGCAGTTACGTCCGGGACAGGGATGGTCAGCCCCAGCATTTT
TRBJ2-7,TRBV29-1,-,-,CTAGGASYEQYF,TGCACCGCCGGTGGCGCCTCCTACGAGCAGTACTTC
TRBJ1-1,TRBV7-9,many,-,CASSRGPGAEAFF,TGTGCCAGCAGCCGGGGACCGGGAGCTGAAGCTTTCTTT
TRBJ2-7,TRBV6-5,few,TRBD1,CASSSTLKDRGEYF,TGTGCCAGCAGTTCAACCCTAAAGGACAGGGGCGAGTACTTC
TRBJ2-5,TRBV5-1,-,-,CASSLWGEEETQYF,TGCGCCAGCAGCTTGTGGGGGGAAGAAGAGACCCAGTACTTC
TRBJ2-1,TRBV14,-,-,CASSQVRNEQFF,TGTGCCAGCAGCCAAGTCAGGAATGAGCAGTTCTTC
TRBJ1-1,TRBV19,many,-,CASSISGVTEAFF,TGTGCCAGTAGTATTTCTGGGGTCACTGAAGCTTTCTTT
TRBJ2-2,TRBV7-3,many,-,CASSLRGEINTGELFF,TGTGCCAGCAGCTTAAGGGGAGAAATTAACACCGGGGAGCTGTTTTTT
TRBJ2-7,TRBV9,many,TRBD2,CASSVGDSGIYEQYF,TGTGCCAGCAGCGTAGGGGATAGCGGGATTTACGAGCAGTACTTC
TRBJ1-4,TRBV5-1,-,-,CASSLSNEQTATATNEKLFF,TGCGCCAGCAGCTTGAGCAACGAGCAGACAGCTACTGCAACTAATGAAAAACTGTTTTTT
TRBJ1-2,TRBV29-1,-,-,CSFQGRANYGYTF,TGCAGCTTCCAGGGACGGGCTAACTATGGCTACACCTTC
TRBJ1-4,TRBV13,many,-,CASGVGLEKLFF,TGTGCCAGCGGCGTTGGACTTGAAAAACTGTTTTTT
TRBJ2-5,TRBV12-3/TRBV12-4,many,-,CASSSDSAFQETQYF,TGTGCCAGCAGTTCGGACAGTGCCTTCCAAGAGACCCAGTACTTC
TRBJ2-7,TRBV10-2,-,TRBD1,CASNQPGQRYEQYF,TGCGCCAGCAACCAACCGGGACAGCGCTACGAGCAGTACTTC
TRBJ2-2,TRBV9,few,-,CASSVDDTGELFF,TGTGCCAGCAGCGTAGACGACACCGGGGAGCTGTTTTTT
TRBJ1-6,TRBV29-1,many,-,CSVKTGSYNSPLHF,TGCAGCGTCAAGACGGGCTCCTATAATTCACCCCTCCACTTT
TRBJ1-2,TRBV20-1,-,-,CSARWTGSYGYTF,TGCAGTGCCCGATGGACGGGGAGCTATGGCTACACCTTC
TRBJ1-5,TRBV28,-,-,CASSPMISNQPQHF,TGTGCCAGCAGTCCTATGATTAGCAATCAGCCCCAGCATTTT
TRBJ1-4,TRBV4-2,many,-,CASSQDVSPPKLFF,TGTGCCAGCAGCCAAGATGTCAGCCCCCCAAAACTGTTTTTT
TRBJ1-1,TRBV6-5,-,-,CASRLTGFTEAFF,TGTGCCAGCAGACTAACAGGGTTCACTGAAGCTTTCTTT
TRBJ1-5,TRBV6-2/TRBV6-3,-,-,CASSTQGGLYEHF,TGTGCCAGCAGTACCCAGGGCGGACTCTACGAGCATTTT
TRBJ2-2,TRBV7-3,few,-,CASSYSGAGELFF,TGTGCCAGCAGCTATTCAGGGGCCGGGGAGCTGTTTTTT
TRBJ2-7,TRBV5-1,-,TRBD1,CASSSSDRAHEQYF,TGCGCCAGCAGCTCTTCTGACAGGGCCCACGAGCAGTACTTC
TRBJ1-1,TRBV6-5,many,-,CASRRTVNTEAFF,TGTGCCAGTAGGAGGACGGTGAACACTGAAGCTTTCTTT
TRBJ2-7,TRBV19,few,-,CASTDRRIDEQYF,TGTGCCAGTACAGACAGGAGGATCGATGAGCAGTACTTC
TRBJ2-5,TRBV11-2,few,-,CASSLDMADQETQYF,TGTGCCAGCAGCTTAGATATGGCGGATCAAGAGACCCAGTACTTC
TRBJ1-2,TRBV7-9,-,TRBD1,CASTVGTARNGYTF,TGTGCCAGCACCGTAGGGACAGCCCGCAATGGCTACACCTTC
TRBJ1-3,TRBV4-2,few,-,CASSRASPQTDSGNTIYF,TGTGCCAGCAGCCGTGCAAGTCCGCAGACCGACTCTGGAAACACCATATATTTT
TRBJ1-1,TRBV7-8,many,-,CASSLVPSGDTEAFF,TGTGCCAGCAGCTTAGTGCCCTCGGGAGACACTGAAGCTTTCTTT
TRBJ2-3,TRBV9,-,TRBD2,CASSVDLGGGASDTQYF,TGTGCCAGCAGCGTGGACCTTGGCGGGGGGGCTTCAGATACGCAGTATTTT
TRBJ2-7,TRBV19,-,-,CASSPVGRVGGYEQYF,TGTGCCAGTAGTCCGGTAGGCAGGGTGGGAGGCTACGAGCAGTACTTC
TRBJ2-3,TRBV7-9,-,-,CASSSRTGGADTQYF,TGTGCCAGCAGCTCTCGGACAGGCGGGGCAGATACGCAGTATTTT
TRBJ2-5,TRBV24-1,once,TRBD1,CATSARGQGQETQYF,TGTGCCACCAGTGCTAGAGGACAGGGTCAAGAGACCCAGTACTTC
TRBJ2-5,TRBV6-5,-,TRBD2,CASSLWPPGLAGGTSQETQYF,TGTGCCAGCAGTTTATGGCCCCCGGGACTAGCGGGAGGAACATCCCAAGAGACCCAGTACTTC
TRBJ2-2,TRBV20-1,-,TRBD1,CSAQDRGLTNTGELFF,TGCAGTGCCCAGGACAGGGGGCTTACGAACACCGGGGAGCTGTTTTTT
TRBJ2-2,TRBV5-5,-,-,CASSSPMGSNTGELFF,TGTGCCAGCAGCTCCCCCATGGGCTCGAACACCGGGGAGCTGTTTTTT
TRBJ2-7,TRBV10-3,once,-,CAISVGIAPGDEQYF,TGTGCCATCAGTGTAGGGATAGCCCCCGGGGACGAGCAGTACTTC
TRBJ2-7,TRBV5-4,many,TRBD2,CASSPAGLAGGPHYEQYF,TGTGCCAGCAGCCCCGCGGGACTAGCGGGAGGGCCCCACTACGAGCAGTACTTC
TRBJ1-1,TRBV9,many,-,CASSDSPSDRNTEAFF,TGTGCCAGCAGCGATTCCCCTTCTGACCGGAACACTGAAGCTTTCTTT
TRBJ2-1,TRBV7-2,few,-,CASSTMRSAVGEQFF,TGTGCCAGCAGCACAATGCGGAGTGCCGTTGGTGAGCAGTTCTTC
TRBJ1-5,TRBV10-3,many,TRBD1,CAISEGTVSNQPQHF,TGTGCCATCAGTGAGGGGACAGTAAGCAATCAGCCCCAGCATTTT
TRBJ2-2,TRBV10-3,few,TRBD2,CAIGSGDTGELFF,TGTGCCATCGGCAGCGGGGACACCGGGGAGCTGTTTTTT